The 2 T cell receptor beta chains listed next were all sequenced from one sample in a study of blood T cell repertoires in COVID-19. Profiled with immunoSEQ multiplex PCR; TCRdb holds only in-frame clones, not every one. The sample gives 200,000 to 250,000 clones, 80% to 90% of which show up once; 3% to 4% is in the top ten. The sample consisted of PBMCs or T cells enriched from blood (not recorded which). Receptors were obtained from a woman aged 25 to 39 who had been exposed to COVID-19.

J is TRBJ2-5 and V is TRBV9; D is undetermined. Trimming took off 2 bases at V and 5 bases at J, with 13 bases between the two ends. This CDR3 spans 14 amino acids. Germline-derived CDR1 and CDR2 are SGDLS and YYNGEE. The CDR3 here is CASSVGRERETQYF. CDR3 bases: TGTGCCAGCAGCGTTGGAAGAGAGAGGGAGACCCAGTACTTC.

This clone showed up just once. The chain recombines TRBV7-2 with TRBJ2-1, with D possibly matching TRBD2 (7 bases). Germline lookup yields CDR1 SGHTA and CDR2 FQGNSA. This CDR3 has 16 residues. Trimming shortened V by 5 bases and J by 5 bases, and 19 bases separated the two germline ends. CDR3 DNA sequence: TGTGCCAGCAGCCTGGACGGGGGGCGAGGGGACAATGAGCAGTTCTTC. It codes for CASSLDGGRGDNEQFF.